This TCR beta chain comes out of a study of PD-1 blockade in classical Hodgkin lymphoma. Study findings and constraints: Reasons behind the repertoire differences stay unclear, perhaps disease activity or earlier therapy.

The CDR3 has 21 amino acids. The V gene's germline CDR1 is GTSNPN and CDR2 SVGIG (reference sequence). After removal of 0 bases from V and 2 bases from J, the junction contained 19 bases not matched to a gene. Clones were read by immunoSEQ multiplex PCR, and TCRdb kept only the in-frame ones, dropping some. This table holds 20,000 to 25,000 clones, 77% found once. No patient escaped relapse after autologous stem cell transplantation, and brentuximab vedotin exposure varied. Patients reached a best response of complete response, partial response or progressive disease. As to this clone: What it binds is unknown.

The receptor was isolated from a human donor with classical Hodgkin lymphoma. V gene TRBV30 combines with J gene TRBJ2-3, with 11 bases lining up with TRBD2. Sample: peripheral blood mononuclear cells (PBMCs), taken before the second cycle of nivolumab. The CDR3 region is CAWSVGSASGRIRQVTDTQYF. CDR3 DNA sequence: TGTGCCTGGAGTGTGGGCTCGGCTAGCGGGAGGATCCGCCAAGTCACAGATACGCAGTATTTT.